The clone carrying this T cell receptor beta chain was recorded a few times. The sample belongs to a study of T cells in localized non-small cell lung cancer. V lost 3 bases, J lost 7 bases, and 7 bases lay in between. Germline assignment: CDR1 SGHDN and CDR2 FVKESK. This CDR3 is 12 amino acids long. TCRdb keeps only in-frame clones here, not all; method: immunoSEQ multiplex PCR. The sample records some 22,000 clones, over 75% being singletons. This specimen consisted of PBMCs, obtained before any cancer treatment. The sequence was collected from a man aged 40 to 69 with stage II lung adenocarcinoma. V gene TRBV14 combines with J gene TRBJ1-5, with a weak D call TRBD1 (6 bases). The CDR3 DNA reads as TGTGCCAGCAGCCAGGGGGCGCAGCCCCAGCATTTT. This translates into CASSQGAQPQHF.